The 6 T cell receptor beta chains in this list originate from one sample, sequenced in a study of blood T cell repertoires in COVID-19. Libraries were prepared by immunoSEQ multiplex PCR; TCRdb keeps only in-frame clonotypes and omits some of them. The sample consists of around 200,000 clones, roughly 84% of them appearing once. The sample comprised peripheral blood. Source of these receptors: a woman older than 75 with active or convalescent COVID-19.

As to this clone: One end of the junction fails to match germline, which may point to a read error. This sequence joins TRBV7-2 and TRBJ2-3; D ambiguous. Germline lookup yields CDR1 SGHTA and CDR2 FQGNSA. The CDR3 has 16 residues. The CDR3: CASTLDSYTRDYTQYF. The CDR3 nucleotides are TGTGCCAGCACCTTAGACTCCTACACCCGAGACTATACGCAGTATTTT.

This chain uses TRBV27 with TRBJ2-1, with 14 bases aligning to TRBD2. With 7 bases clipped from V and 0 bases from J, the junction kept 8 bases outside the gene matches. This CDR3 contains 18 residues. Germline V lookup: CDR1 MNHEY, CDR2 SMNVEV (reference sequence). Here the CDR3 reads CASISGLAGVPSYNEQFF. CDR3 in DNA: TGTGCCAGCATCTCGGGACTAGCGGGGGTCCCCTCCTACAATGAGCAGTTCTTC.

The rearrangement uses TRBV5-1 and TRBJ1-2; D remains ambiguous. The V gene's germline CDR1 is SGHRS and CDR2 YFSETQ. The germline V and J ends were trimmed by 0 bases and 14 bases, with 14 bases remaining between them. This CDR3 is 12 amino acids long. The CDR3 here is CASSLAGAVRTF. The CDR3 coding sequence is TGCGCCAGCAGCTTGGCGGGTGCCGTGAGGACCTTC.

This rearrangement joins TRBV5-4 to TRBJ2-7, with 7 bases lining up with TRBD2. CDR3 size: 15 residues. Looked up from germline, CDR1 is SGHNT and CDR2 is YYREEE (reference sequence). V gave up 0 bases and J gave up 2 bases; unmatched junction bases: 5. The CDR3: CASSLEASGAYEQYF. The CDR3 coding sequence is TGTGCCAGCAGCTTGGAGGCTAGCGGAGCCTACGAGCAGTACTTC.

This clone appeared a single time. The V and J genes are TRBV5-4 and TRBJ1-2; the D gene is possibly TRBD1 (5 bases). The CDR3 is made up of 14 amino acids. V was clipped by 4 bases and J by 8 bases, with 18 bases between them. Germline loops: CDR1 SGHNT, CDR2 YYREEE (reference sequence). The CDR3 bases are TGTGCCAGCAGCGCAAGGAGGGGCGAGGACGGCTACACCTTC. This encodes CASSARRGEDGYTF.

This chain joins TRBV9 and TRBJ2-5; tentative D call: TRBD2 (6 bases). This CDR3 contains 14 residues. The germline CDR1 and CDR2 sequences are SGDLS and YYNGEE. Trimming cost V 2 bases and J 3 bases, with 11 bases left between them. The CDR3 DNA is TGTGCCAGCAGCGTCCTAGCGTCAGAAGAGACCCAGTACTTC. Amino acid sequence: CASSVLASEETQYF.